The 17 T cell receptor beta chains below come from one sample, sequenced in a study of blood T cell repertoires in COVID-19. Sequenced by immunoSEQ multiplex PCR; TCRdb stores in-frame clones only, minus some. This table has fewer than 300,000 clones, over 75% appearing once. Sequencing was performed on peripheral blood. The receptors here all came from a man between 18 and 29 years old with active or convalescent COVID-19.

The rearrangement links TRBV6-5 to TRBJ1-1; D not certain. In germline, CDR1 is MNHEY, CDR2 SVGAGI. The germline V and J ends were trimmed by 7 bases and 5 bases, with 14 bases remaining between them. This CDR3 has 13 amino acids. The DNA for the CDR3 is TGTGCCAGCATAATATCGGGATCTACTGAAGCTTTCTTT. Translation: CASIISGSTEAFF.

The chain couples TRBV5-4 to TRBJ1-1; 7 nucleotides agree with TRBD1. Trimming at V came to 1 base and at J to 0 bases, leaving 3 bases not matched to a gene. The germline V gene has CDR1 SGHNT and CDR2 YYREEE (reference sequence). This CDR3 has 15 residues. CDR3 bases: TGTGCCAGCAGCTTGCAGACAGGGTTGAACACTGAAGCTTTCTTT. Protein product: CASSLQTGLNTEAFF.

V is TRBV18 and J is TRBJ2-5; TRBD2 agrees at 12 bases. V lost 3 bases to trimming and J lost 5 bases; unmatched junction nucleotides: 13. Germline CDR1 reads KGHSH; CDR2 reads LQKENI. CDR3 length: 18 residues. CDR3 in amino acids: CASSPFALLAGGEETQYF. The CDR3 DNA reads TGTGCCAGCTCACCTTTTGCCCTCCTAGCGGGGGGGGAGGAGACCCAGTACTTC.

The CDR3 bases are TGTGCCAGCAGTGAACACCTAGGGGGCGACAATCAGCCCCAGCATTTT. Translated: CASSEHLGGDNQPQHF. The chain employs TRBV6-1 and TRBJ1-5, with 7 bases lining up with TRBD1. Germline V CDR1 and CDR2: MNHNS, SASEGT. Germline trimming cut 2 bases from V and 3 bases from J; bases unmatched to any gene: 7. The length of the CDR3 is 16 residues.

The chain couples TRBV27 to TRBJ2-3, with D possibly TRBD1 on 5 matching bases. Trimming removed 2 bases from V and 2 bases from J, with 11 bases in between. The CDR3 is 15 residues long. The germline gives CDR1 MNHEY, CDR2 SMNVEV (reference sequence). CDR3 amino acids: CASSLTQGYTDTQYF. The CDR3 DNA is TGTGCCAGCAGTTTAACGCAGGGATACACAGATACGCAGTATTTT.

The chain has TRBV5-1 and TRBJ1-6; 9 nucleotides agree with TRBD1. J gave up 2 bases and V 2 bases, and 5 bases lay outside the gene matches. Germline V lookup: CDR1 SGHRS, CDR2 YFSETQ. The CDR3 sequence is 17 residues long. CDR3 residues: CASSLSTGGTYNSPLHF. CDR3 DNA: TGCGCCAGCAGCTTATCTACAGGGGGCACCTATAATTCACCCCTCCACTTT.

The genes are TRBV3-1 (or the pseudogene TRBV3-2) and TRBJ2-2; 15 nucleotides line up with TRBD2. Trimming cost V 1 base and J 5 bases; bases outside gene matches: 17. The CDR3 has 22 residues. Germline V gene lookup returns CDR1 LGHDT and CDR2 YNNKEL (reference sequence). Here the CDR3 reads CASSQGLGLAGGPAYGTGELFF. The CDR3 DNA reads TGTGCCAGCAGCCAAGGTCTGGGACTAGCGGGGGGCCCCGCGTATGGGACCGGGGAGCTGTTTTTT.

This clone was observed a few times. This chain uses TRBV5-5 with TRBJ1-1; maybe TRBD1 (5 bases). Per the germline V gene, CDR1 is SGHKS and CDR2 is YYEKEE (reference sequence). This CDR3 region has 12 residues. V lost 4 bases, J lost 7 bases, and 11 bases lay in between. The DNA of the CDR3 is TGTGCCAGCAGCCCCGGGGGGGTTGAAGCTTTCTTT. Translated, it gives CASSPGGVEAFF.

The chain's CDR3 is CASSLRGYEQYF. For the CDR3, the DNA is TGTGCCAGCAGCCTAAGGGGCTACGAGCAGTACTTC. The chain couples TRBV7-6 to TRBJ2-7; D is perhaps TRBD1 (5 bases). V was clipped by 5 bases and J by 3 bases, with 8 bases between them. The CDR3 is made up of 12 amino acids. Germline V gene lookup returns CDR1 SGHVS and CDR2 FNYEAQ.

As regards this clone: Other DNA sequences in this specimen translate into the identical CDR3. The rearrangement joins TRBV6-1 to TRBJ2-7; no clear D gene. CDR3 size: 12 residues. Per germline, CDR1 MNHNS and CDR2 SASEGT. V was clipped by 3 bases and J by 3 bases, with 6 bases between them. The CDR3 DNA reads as TGTGCCAGCAGTGAGGCAAGCTACGAGCAGTACTTC. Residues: CASSEASYEQYF.

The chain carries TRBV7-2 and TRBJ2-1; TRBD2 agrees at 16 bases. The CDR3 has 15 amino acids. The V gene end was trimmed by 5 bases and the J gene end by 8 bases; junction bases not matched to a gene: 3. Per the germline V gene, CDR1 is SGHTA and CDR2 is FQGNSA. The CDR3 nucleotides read TGTGCCAGCAGCCCTGGGACTAGCGGGGGGGATGAGCAGTTCTTC. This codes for CASSPGTSGGDEQFF.

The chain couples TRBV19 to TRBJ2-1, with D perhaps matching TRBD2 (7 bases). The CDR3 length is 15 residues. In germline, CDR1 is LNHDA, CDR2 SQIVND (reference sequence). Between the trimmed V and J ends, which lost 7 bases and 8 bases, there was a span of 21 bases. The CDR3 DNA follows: TGTGCCAGTACCCTAGGGTGGGGGGGCAGGTATGAGCAGTTCTTC. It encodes CASTLGWGGRYEQFF.

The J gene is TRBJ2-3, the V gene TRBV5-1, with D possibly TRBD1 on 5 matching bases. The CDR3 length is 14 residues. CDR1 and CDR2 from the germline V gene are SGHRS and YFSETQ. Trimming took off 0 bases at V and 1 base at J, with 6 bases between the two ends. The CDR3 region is CASSLEGRTDTQYF. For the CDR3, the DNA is TGCGCCAGCAGCTTGGAGGGGCGCACAGATACGCAGTATTTT.

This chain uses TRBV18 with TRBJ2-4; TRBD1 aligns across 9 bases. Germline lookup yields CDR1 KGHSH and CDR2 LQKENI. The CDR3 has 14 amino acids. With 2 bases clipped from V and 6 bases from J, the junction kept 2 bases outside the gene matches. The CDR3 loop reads CASSPTGQGNIQYF. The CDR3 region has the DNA TGTGCCAGCTCACCAACGGGACAGGGAAACATTCAGTACTTC.

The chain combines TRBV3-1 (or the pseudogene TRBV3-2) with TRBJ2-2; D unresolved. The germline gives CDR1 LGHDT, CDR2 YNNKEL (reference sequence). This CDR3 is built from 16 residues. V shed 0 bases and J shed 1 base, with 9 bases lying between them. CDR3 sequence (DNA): TGTGCCAGCAGCCAAGAACTCTACCAGAACACCGGGGAGCTGTTTTTT. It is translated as CASSQELYQNTGELFF.

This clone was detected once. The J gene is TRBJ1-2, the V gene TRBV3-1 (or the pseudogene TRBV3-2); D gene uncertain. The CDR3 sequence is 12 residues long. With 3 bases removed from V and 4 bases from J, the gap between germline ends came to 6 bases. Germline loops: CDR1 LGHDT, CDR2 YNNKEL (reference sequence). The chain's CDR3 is CASSQSFYGYTF. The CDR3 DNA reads TGTGCCAGCAGCCAGTCCTTCTATGGCTACACCTTC.

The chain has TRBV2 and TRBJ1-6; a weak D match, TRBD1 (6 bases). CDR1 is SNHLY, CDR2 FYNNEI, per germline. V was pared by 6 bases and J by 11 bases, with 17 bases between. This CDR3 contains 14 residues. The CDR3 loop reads CASSPTGYGAPLHF. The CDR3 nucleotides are TGTGCCAGCAGCCCCACAGGGTACGGTGCACCCCTCCACTTT.